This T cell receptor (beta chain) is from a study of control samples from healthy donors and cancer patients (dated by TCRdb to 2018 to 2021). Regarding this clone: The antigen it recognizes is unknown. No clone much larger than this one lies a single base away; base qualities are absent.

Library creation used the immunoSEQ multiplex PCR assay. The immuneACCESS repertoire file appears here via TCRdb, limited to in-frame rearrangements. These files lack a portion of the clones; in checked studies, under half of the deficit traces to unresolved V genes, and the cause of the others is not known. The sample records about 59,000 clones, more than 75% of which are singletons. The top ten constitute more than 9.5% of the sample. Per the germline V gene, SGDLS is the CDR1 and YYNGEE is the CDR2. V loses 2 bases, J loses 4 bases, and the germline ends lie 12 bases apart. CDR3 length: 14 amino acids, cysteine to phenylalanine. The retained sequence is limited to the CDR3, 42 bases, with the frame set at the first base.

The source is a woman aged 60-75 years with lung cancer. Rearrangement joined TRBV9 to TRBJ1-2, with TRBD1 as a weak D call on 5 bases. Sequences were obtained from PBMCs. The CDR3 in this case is CASSVLTGPYGYTF. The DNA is TGTGCCAGCAGCGTGTTAACAGGCCCCTATGGCTACACCTTC.